This T cell receptor beta chain is drawn from a study of cytomegalovirus exposure and HLA in healthy donors. The V segment lost 4 bases and the J segment 3 bases; nucleotides outside the gene matches: 14. Germline CDR1 and CDR2: MGHRA and YSYEKL. The CDR3 sequence is 17 residues long. Turning to this clone: The antigen is undetermined.

PCR employed 60 Vbeta and 13 Jbeta primers. As originally analysed: A later analysis tallied 75 million to 80 million unique TCR beta chains, about 9.9 million of them shared. The assay was immunoSEQ multiplex PCR, and TCRdb's table has in-frame clones only and misses some. Clonal size and the V and J genes are those of that table, whereas D and trimming came from the DNA. The sample lists under 200,000 clones; approximately 59% were seen once. General observations from the study: Altogether, 164 TCR beta chains were recorded as cytomegalovirus-associated. Diagnosis of cytomegalovirus status made by the classifier reportedly showed high specificity and sensitivity. Three chains linked to CMV were shown in vitro to be specific for CMV antigens.

V and J are TRBV4-1 and TRBJ1-2; 7 bases align to TRBD1. Sequenced sample: PBMCs. The clonotype originates from a man aged 35-49 years in good health and CMV-seronegative. CDR3 sequence reads: CASSLGLRGPRDYGYTF. CDR3 coding DNA: TGCGCCAGCAGCCTAGGATTAAGGGGGCCTCGCGACTATGGCTACACCTTC.